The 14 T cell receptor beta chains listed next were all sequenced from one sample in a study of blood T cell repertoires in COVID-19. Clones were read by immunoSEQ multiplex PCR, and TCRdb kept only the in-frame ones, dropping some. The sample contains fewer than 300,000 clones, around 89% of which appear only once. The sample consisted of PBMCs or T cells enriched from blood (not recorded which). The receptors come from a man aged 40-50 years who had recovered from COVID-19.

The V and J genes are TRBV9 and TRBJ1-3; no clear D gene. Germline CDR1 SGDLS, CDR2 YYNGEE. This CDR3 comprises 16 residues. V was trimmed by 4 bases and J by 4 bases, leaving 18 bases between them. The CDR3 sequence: CASSPQVKFAGNTIYF. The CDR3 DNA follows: TGTGCCAGCAGCCCCCAGGTTAAATTCGCCGGAAACACCATATATTTT.

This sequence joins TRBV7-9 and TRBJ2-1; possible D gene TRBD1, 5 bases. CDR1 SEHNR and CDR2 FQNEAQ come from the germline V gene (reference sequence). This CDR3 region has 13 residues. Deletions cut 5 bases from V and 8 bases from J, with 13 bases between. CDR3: CASSATGRDEQFF. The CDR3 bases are TGTGCCAGCAGCGCAACAGGCCGGGATGAGCAGTTCTTC.

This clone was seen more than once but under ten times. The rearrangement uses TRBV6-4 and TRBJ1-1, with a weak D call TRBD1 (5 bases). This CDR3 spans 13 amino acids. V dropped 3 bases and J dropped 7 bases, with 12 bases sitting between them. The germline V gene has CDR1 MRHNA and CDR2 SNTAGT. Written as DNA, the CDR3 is TGTGCCAGCAGTGAGAGTAGGCAGGGTGAAGCTTTCTTT. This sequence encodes CASSESRQGEAFF.

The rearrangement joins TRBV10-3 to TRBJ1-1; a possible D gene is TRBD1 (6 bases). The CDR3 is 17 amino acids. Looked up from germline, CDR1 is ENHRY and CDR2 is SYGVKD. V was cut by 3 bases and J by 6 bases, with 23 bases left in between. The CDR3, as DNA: TGTGCCATCAGTGACTCGCGGGGGGCCCCGAGTCTCGCTGAAGCTTTCTTT. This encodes CAISDSRGAPSLAEAFF.

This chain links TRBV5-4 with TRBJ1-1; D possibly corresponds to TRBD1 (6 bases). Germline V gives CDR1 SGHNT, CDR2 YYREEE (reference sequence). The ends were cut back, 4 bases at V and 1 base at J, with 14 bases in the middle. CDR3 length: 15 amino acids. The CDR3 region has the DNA TGTGCCAGCAGCCACGACGGGACACCGAACACTGAAGCTTTCTTT. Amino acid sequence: CASSHDGTPNTEAFF.

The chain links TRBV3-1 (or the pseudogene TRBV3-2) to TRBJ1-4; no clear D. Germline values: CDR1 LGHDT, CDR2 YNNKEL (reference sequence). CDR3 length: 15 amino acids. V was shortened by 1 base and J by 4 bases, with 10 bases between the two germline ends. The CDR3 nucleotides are TGTGCCAGCAGCCAAGGAGGAAAGGATAATGAAAAACTGTTTTTT. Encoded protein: CASSQGGKDNEKLFF.

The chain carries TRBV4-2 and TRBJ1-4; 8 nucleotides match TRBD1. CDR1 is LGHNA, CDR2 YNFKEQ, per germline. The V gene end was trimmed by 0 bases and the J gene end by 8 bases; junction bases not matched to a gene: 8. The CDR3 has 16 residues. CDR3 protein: CASSQDAGTGGEKLFF. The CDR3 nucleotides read TGTGCCAGCAGCCAAGACGCTGGGACAGGAGGCGAAAAACTGTTTTTT.

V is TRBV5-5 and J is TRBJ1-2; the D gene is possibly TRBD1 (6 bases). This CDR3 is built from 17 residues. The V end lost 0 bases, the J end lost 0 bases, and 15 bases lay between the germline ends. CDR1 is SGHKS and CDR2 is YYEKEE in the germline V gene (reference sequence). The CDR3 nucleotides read TGTGCCAGCAGCTTGGCTGGTCAGGGGTCCCCTAACTATGGCTACACCTTC. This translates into CASSLAGQGSPNYGYTF.

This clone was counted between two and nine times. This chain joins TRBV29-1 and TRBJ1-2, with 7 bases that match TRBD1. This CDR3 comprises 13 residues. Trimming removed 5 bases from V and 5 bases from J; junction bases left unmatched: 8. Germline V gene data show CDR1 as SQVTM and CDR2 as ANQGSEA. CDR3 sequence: CSVSGTAEYGYTF. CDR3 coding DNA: TGCAGCGTTTCCGGGACAGCGGAATATGGCTACACCTTC.

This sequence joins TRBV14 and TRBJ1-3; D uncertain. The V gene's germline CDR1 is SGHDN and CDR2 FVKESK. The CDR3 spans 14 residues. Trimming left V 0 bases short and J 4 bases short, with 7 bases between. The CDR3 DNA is TGTGCCAGCAGCCAAGATTTCATCGGAAACACCATATATTTT. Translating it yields CASSQDFIGNTIYF.

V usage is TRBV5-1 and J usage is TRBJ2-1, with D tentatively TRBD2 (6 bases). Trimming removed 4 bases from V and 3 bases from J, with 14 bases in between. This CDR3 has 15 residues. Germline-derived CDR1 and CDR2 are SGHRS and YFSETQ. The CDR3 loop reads CASSPRADYYNEQFF. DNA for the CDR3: TGCGCCAGCAGCCCCCGCGCGGACTACTACAATGAGCAGTTCTTC.

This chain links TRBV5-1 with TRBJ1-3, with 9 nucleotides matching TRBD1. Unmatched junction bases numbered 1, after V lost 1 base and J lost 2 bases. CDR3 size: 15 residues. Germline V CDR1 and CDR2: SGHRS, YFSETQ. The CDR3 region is CASSLRQGAGNTIYF. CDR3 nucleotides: TGCGCCAGCAGCTTGAGACAGGGGGCTGGAAACACCATATATTTT.

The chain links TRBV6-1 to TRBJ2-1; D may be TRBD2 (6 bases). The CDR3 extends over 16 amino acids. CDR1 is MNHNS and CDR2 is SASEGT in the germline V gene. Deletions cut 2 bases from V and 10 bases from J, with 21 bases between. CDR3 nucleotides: TGTGCCAGCAGTGAAATGAGCGCGGGGCCCTTGGGGGAGCAGTTCTTC. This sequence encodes CASSEMSAGPLGEQFF.

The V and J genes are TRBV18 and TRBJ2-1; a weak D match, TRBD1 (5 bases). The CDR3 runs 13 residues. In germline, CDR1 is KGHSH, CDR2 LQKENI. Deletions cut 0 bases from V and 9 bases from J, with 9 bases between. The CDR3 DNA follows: TGTGCCAGCTCACCACCTTCAGGGCCTGAGCAGTTCTTC. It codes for CASSPPSGPEQFF.